This entry lists 26 T cell receptor beta chains sequenced from one sample in a study of blood T cell repertoires in COVID-19. Sequenced by immunoSEQ multiplex PCR; TCRdb stores in-frame clones only, minus some. Of tens of thousands of clones in the sample, roughly 88% were seen once. The sequenced material came from peripheral blood. These receptors were taken from a woman aged 70-85 years with active COVID-19.

This rearrangement joins TRBV9 to TRBJ2-6; D gene unclear. The germline CDR1 and CDR2 sequences are SGDLS and YYNGEE. Trimming removed 3 bases from V and 2 bases from J, with 6 bases in between. CDR3 length: 14 amino acids. CDR3 region: CASSASPGANVLTF. The CDR3 nucleotides read TGTGCCAGCAGCGCCTCTCCTGGGGCCAACGTCCTGACTTTC.

The chain couples TRBV7-2 to TRBJ2-3, with 8 bases identical to TRBD2. The CDR3 has 18 amino acids. In germline, CDR1 is SGHTA, CDR2 FQGNSA. J gave up 5 bases and V 1 base, and 14 bases lay outside the gene matches. The CDR3 region is CASSLEALSGGGVDTQYF. The CDR3 DNA reads as TGTGCCAGCAGCTTAGAGGCCCTATCGGGGGGGGGTGTAGATACGCAGTATTTT.

V and J are TRBV29-1 and TRBJ2-4; the match to TRBD2 covers 9 bases. This CDR3 is built from 12 residues. Trimming at V came to 4 bases and at J to 8 bases, leaving 3 bases not matched to a gene. Germline loops: CDR1 SQVTM, CDR2 ANQGSEA. The CDR3 sequence: CSVGRGGHIQYF. The DNA of the CDR3 is TGCAGCGTTGGGCGGGGGGGACACATTCAGTACTTC.

The V and J genes are TRBV5-4 and TRBJ2-5, with a possible D match to TRBD2 (6 bases). Germline V gives CDR1 SGHNT, CDR2 YYREEE (reference sequence). CDR3 size: 14 residues. Deletions cut 7 bases from V and 4 bases from J, with 17 bases between. CDR3: CASSTMARGETQYF. The DNA of the CDR3 is TGTGCCAGCTCCACTATGGCGCGGGGAGAGACCCAGTACTTC.

The CDR3 sequence is CASSVDGGAETQYF. The CDR3, as DNA: TGTGCCAGCAGCGTAGACGGGGGGGCAGAGACCCAGTACTTC. The chain employs TRBV9 and TRBJ2-5, with 8 bases aligning to TRBD2. V lost 0 bases, J lost 4 bases, and 2 bases stayed unmatched. Per germline, CDR1 SGDLS and CDR2 YYNGEE. The CDR3 extends over 14 amino acids.

The J gene is TRBJ2-2, the V gene TRBV12-3 or TRBV12-4, with D unresolved. V shed 6 bases and J shed 1 base, with 6 bases lying between them. This CDR3 region has 13 residues. Written as DNA, the CDR3 is TGTGCCAGCAGCCCGGTGAACACCGGGGAGCTGTTTTTT. Protein product: CASSPVNTGELFF.

The V call is TRBV10-2, the J call TRBJ2-7, with no clear D. Germline CDR1 and CDR2: WSHSY and SAAADI. This CDR3 spans 13 amino acids. Trimming shortened V by 0 bases and J by 6 bases, and 9 bases separated the two germline ends. The CDR3 bases are TGCGCCAGCAGTGAGTCTATTCGGAGCGAGCAGTACTTC. Encoded protein: CASSESIRSEQYF.

The CDR3 sequence: CASALMSGQGGSPLHF. The CDR3 DNA sequence: TGTGCCAGCGCACTCATGAGCGGACAGGGTGGTTCACCCCTCCACTTT. The genes are TRBV18 and TRBJ1-6; 8 bases match TRBD1. The trim removed 8 bases at V and 9 bases at J, leaving 15 bases unmatched. There are 16 residues in the CDR3. From germline, CDR1 is KGHSH and CDR2 LQKENI.

This chain connects TRBV6-5 to TRBJ2-5; 8 bases map to TRBD2. CDR1 is MNHEY, CDR2 SVGAGI, per germline. This CDR3 is 13 amino acids long. Trimming took 6 bases from V and 4 from J; bases not matched to a gene: 4. CDR3 sequence: CASRALAGETQYF. In DNA form, the CDR3 reads TGTGCCAGCAGGGCCCTAGCGGGAGAGACCCAGTACTTC.

J is TRBJ1-5 and V is TRBV4-1; weak D call: TRBD1 (5 bases). V was shortened by 0 bases and J by 2 bases, with 14 bases between the two germline ends. Germline V lookup: CDR1 MGHRA, CDR2 YSYEKL. There are 17 residues in the CDR3. The CDR3 is CASSQDGGSHGNQPQHF. The CDR3, as DNA: TGCGCCAGCAGCCAAGATGGGGGGTCCCATGGCAATCAGCCCCAGCATTTT.

This chain connects TRBV6-5 to TRBJ1-3; D is unresolved. The CDR3 length is 15 residues. Trimming took 7 bases from V and 0 from J, leaving 13 bases between them. Germline V gives CDR1 MNHEY, CDR2 SVGAGI. In DNA, the CDR3 is TGTGCCAGCACCCGTGACTCTAACTCTGGAAACACCATATATTTT. Translation gives CASTRDSNSGNTIYF.

The CDR3: CASSVSGGASFTDTQYF. The CDR3 DNA is TGTGCCAGCAGTGTGAGCGGGGGGGCCAGTTTCACAGATACGCAGTATTTT. The chain uses TRBV6-1 and TRBJ2-3, with 10 nucleotides matching TRBD2. The CDR3 runs 17 residues. The V gene's germline CDR1 is MNHNS and CDR2 SASEGT. The junction had 9 bases not matched to a gene; V was cut back by 4 bases and J by 2 bases.

This clone occurred once. This chain joins TRBV6-1 and TRBJ1-5; 7 nucleotides align to TRBD1. The CDR3 totals 14 residues. V was pared by 3 bases and J by 3 bases, with 2 bases of the junction left unmatched. In germline, CDR1 is MNHNS, CDR2 SASEGT. The chain's CDR3 is CASSETGHNQPQHF. CDR3 nucleotide sequence: TGTGCCAGCAGTGAGACAGGGCACAATCAGCCCCAGCATTTT.

J is TRBJ2-7 and V is TRBV12-3 or TRBV12-4; tentatively, D is TRBD2 (6 bases). The V end was cut by 6 bases, the J end by 7 bases, with 13 bases between. The CDR3 sequence is 12 residues long. CDR3 bases: TGTGCCAGCAGGAAGGACGGGGGAGAGCAGTACTTC. Encoded protein: CASRKDGGEQYF.

CDR3 residues: CATSEGAGGRSEQFF. CDR3 coding DNA: TGTGCCACCAGTGAAGGAGCGGGGGGGCGGAGTGAGCAGTTCTTC. The rearrangement uses TRBV24-1 and TRBJ2-1; 10 nucleotides match TRBD2. The trim removed 4 bases at V and 9 bases at J, leaving 8 bases unmatched. The CDR3 extends over 15 amino acids. Germline V gene data show CDR1 as KGHDR and CDR2 as SFDVKD.

J is TRBJ1-5 and V is TRBV2, with a tentative D call TRBD1 (6 bases). There are 14 residues in the CDR3. V lost 5 bases to trimming and J lost 3 bases, with 11 bases between them. The germline CDR1 and CDR2 sequences are SNHLY and FYNNEI. The chain's CDR3 is CASSPQGTNQPQHF. As DNA, the CDR3 is TGTGCCAGCAGTCCACAGGGCACCAATCAGCCCCAGCATTTT.

The chain links TRBV9 to TRBJ2-3; 10 bases line up with TRBD2. The CDR3 is made up of 16 amino acids. CDR1 and CDR2 (germline): SGDLS, YYNGEE. After removal of 0 bases from V and 4 bases from J, the junction contained 5 bases not matched to a gene. The CDR3 DNA reads as TGTGCCAGCAGCGTAGGTAGCGGGGGGAACGCAGATACGCAGTATTTT. The encoded protein is CASSVGSGGNADTQYF.

The chain is built from TRBV7-9 and TRBJ2-7, with D perhaps matching TRBD1 (5 bases). V gave up 1 base and J gave up 2 bases, with 12 bases separating them. CDR1 SEHNR and CDR2 FQNEAQ come from the germline V gene (reference sequence). This CDR3 contains 15 residues. The CDR3 DNA follows: TGTGCCAGCAGCTTAGGACAGTATGATACCTACGAGCAGTACTTC. It specifies CASSLGQYDTYEQYF.

V gene TRBV7-3 combines with J gene TRBJ2-5; 11 positions match TRBD2. J lost 1 base, V lost 5 bases, and 3 bases had no gene match. CDR3 length: 15 residues. Germline V gene sequence: CDR1 SGHTA, CDR2 FQGTGA. The CDR3 reads CASSTGLAGQETQYF. CDR3 DNA sequence: TGTGCCAGCAGCACCGGACTAGCGGGCCAAGAGACCCAGTACTTC.

Notes on this clone: At the DNA level, this CDR3 is encoded by other sequences in the same sample as well. The chain links TRBV5-1 to TRBJ2-2, with 7 bases lining up with TRBD2. The CDR3 consists of 16 residues. CDR1 SGHRS and CDR2 YFSETQ come from the germline V gene. V was pared by 2 bases and J by 1 base, with 5 bases of the junction left unmatched. In nucleotides, the CDR3 is TGCGCCAGCAGCTTCGGTCGGGGGGAGAACACCGGGGAGCTGTTTTTT. Protein sequence: CASSFGRGENTGELFF.

The V and J genes are TRBV29-1 and TRBJ1-1, with D unresolved. This CDR3 is 13 amino acids long. CDR1 is SQVTM, CDR2 ANQGSEA, per germline. For the CDR3, the DNA is TGCATCGGGTCGAATAGCCGGGGCACTGAAGCTTTCTTT. Translation gives CIGSNSRGTEAFF.

This clone has a single count. The chain joins TRBV28 to TRBJ1-5; 7 nucleotides align to TRBD1. CDR1 and CDR2 (germline): MDHEN, SYDVKM. The trim removed 2 bases at V and 6 bases at J, leaving 10 bases unmatched. CDR3 length: 16 residues. The CDR3 DNA reads as TGTGCCAGCAGTTTACATGCGGGGCAGGGGGGTCAGCCCCAGCATTTT. It is translated as CASSLHAGQGGQPQHF.

This chain connects TRBV6-5 to TRBJ2-1, with 8 bases fitting TRBD2. This CDR3 has 14 amino acids. Germline assignment: CDR1 MNHEY and CDR2 SVGAGI. V shed 11 bases, J shed 4 bases, and the junction held 10 bases outside the gene matches. The DNA of the CDR3 is TGTGCCTCCTTATCGGGGGGGCTTTACAATGAGCAGTTCTTC. It encodes CASLSGGLYNEQFF.

This clone was counted a single time. This chain connects TRBV29-1 to TRBJ1-5; 8 nucleotides agree with TRBD1. The junction had 13 bases not matched to a gene; V was cut back by 7 bases and J by 8 bases. This CDR3 has 14 amino acids. The germline V gene has CDR1 SQVTM and CDR2 ANQGSEA. The CDR3 protein is CSATIGQGWEPQHF. In DNA form, the CDR3 reads TGCAGCGCTACCATTGGACAGGGTTGGGAGCCCCAGCATTTT.

The rearrangement uses TRBV19 and TRBJ2-3; 9 nucleotides line up with TRBD2. Germline V gene lookup returns CDR1 LNHDA and CDR2 SQIVND (reference sequence). This CDR3 is built from 14 residues. The V segment lost 10 bases and the J segment 10 bases; nucleotides outside the gene matches: 15. The CDR3 spells CATAKGPSGAPQYF. The CDR3 region has the DNA TGTGCCACCGCTAAGGGTCCTAGCGGGGCGCCGCAGTATTTT.

The chain combines TRBV6-5 with TRBJ1-1, with D possibly being TRBD1 (6 bases). The ends were cut back, 0 bases at V and 5 bases at J, with 13 bases in the middle. The CDR3 spans 15 residues. The germline gives CDR1 MNHEY, CDR2 SVGAGI. CDR3 sequence (DNA): TGTGCCAGCAGTTACTCAACAGGGATGCGGACTGAAGCTTTCTTT. Translating it yields CASSYSTGMRTEAFF.